Described below is a single T cell receptor beta chain sequence and its context. Its antigen remains undetermined. Nothing much larger sits one base from this clone, and base qualities are not available. This entry comes from a study of blood T cell repertoires in COVID-19 (dated by TCRdb to 2020 to 2021). Concerning the study at large: Samples from collaborators originated in the United States, Italy and Spain and spanned both the acute and convalescent phases of COVID-19. HLA class I and class II types, where available, came from metadata supplied by the sample provider rather than from assay-based typing. The samples were drawn from two sources: the first 160 participants of the ongoing ImmuneRACE study, and 1,200 or so subjects contributed by 6 global collaborators. Deeply sampled blood TCRbeta repertoires from subjects exposed to, actively infected with, or recovered from COVID-19 were included in the dataset. The material from the prospective study consisted of cDNA or gDNA derived from T cells, B-cell-depleted T cells, or PBMCs. Nearly every sample came with metadata listing a de-identified subject ID, COVID-19 status, age in years and sex. The repertoires were released in a freely available public database meant as a resource for research on the immune response to SARS-CoV-2.

Results the study describes overall, beyond this receptor: Clinical and demographic metadata were provided uncurated, with the amount varying by source and participant.

Collaborating institutions collected whole blood in K2EDTA tubes following their own protocols. For TCRbeta analysis, collaborators shipped samples in one of three forms: frozen whole blood, isolated PBMCs, or DNA extracted from either of those sample types. TCRbeta CDR3 regions were amplified from genomic DNA by means of the immunoSEQ Assay, a bias-controlled multiplex PCR. In the original analysis: Within the assay, amplification of reference gene primers was used to estimate how many nucleated cells each sample contained. Sequence reads were collapsed and filtered to measure the absolute abundance of every unique TCRbeta CDR3 rearrangement. For each sample, productive Simpson clonality was calculated as the square root of Simpson's diversity index over productive rearrangements. TCRdb mirrors the immuneACCESS table, restricted to in-frame sequences. Some clones are absent from its copies; in checked studies, under half trace to an unresolved V gene, and the reason for the others is unknown. The V and J calls and clone size come from that table; D and trimming were worked out from the DNA. Present in this sample are roughly 250,000 clones, approximately 90% of which were seen just once. The top ten clonotypes cover 3.7% of the sample.

The germline V gene sets CDR1 to MNHEY and CDR2 to SVGEGT. Measured from the cysteine to the phenylalanine, the CDR3 is 16 residues long. The DNA shown is the 48-base CDR3, in frame from base 1. After removal of 0 bases from V and 5 bases from J, the junction retains 8 bases not matched to a gene. The source of this sequence is a woman aged 40-49 years with acute or convalescent COVID-19. The receptor chain draws on TRBV6-2 or TRBV6-3 and TRBJ1-1; 8 bases in the middle match TRBD1. The sample was peripheral blood. The CDR3 has the sequence CASSYSDDRGRTEAFF. The DNA reads TGTGCCAGCAGTTACTCAGACGACAGGGGTAGGACTGAAGCTTTCTTT.